These 30 T cell receptor beta chains came from one sample sequenced in a study of T cell repertoires in cytomegalovirus infection. TCRdb recomputed calls from the reads with MiXCR, one row per CDR3 protein. The profile shows tens of thousands of distinct CDR3 sequences, 20% to 25% of them singletons. These receptors have no known antigen. The material sequenced was CD8+ T cells from cultured PBMCs, taken from culture after CMV antigen stimulation. The receptor source for this set is a human donor in good health (CMV status not recorded). Some clones in this sample may be carry-over from other donors' samples.

The chain carries TRBV9 and TRBJ1-6; possible D gene TRBD1, 5 bases. The CDR3 contains 15 residues. Trimming took 5 bases from V and 8 from J, leaving 17 bases between them. Germline V CDR1 and CDR2: SGDLS, YYNGEE. The chain's CDR3 is CASSDTGTAHSPLHF. DNA for the CDR3: TGTGCCAGCAGTGACACCGGGACCGCACATTCACCCCTCCACTTT.

This clonotype appeared a few times. The V gene is TRBV5-1, the J gene TRBJ1-1; possible D gene TRBD1, 5 bases. This CDR3 is built from 14 residues. Looked up from germline, CDR1 is SGHRS and CDR2 is YFSETQ. V gave up 2 bases and J gave up 5 bases, with 13 bases separating them. CDR3 DNA sequence: TGCGCCAGCAGCTTTGGAGGGGCTGAGACTGAAGCTTTCTTT. This encodes CASSFGGAETEAFF.

The rearrangement uses TRBV6-9 and TRBJ1-5; D call uncertain. V lost 6 bases, J lost 3 bases, and 15 bases lay in between. The germline CDR1 and CDR2 sequences are MNHGY and SVAAGI. This CDR3 spans 15 amino acids. The CDR3 reads CASRGVDSVNQPQHF. In nucleotides, the CDR3 is TGTGCCAGCAGGGGAGTTGACTCAGTCAATCAGCCCCAGCATTTT.

This clonotype turned up a few times. The chain has TRBV5-1 and TRBJ1-1; D is possibly TRBD1 (5 bases). The CDR3 spans 15 residues. The germline gives CDR1 SGHRS, CDR2 YFSETQ. Trimming removed 0 bases from V and 1 base from J, with 10 bases in between. This CDR3 is CASSLGGTGNTEAFF. CDR3 bases: TGCGCCAGCAGCTTGGGAGGAACAGGGAACACTGAAGCTTTCTTT.

The chain carries TRBV6-1 and TRBJ2-7; D uncertain. The CDR3 is made up of 11 amino acids. V lost 3 bases and J 4 bases, leaving 4 bases between the germline ends. From germline, CDR1 is MNHNS and CDR2 SASEGT. The CDR3 DNA is TGTGCCAGCAGTGAGGGGTACGAGCAGTACTTC. Translated: CASSEGYEQYF.

This clonotype was observed at least ten times. This chain links TRBV12-3 or TRBV12-4 with TRBJ1-2; tentatively, D is TRBD1 (5 bases). The V end lost 7 bases, the J end lost 4 bases, and 25 bases lay between the germline ends. This CDR3 comprises 17 residues. CDR3 protein: CASTRWTPSGLLYGYTF. As DNA, the CDR3 is TGTGCCAGCACGCGTTGGACCCCGTCGGGGCTCCTCTATGGCTACACCTTC.

This clonotype was seen a handful of times. The rearrangement uses TRBV11-1 and TRBJ2-1; TRBD2 is a possible D gene (7 bases). Deletions cut 5 bases from V and 5 bases from J, with 13 bases between. Germline values: CDR1 SGHAT, CDR2 FQDESV (reference sequence). This CDR3 has 14 amino acids. DNA for the CDR3: TGTGCCAGCAGCCCGCGGGGGCGGGACAATGAGCAGTTCTTC. This translates into CASSPRGRDNEQFF.

This rearrangement joins TRBV6-2 or TRBV6-3 to TRBJ1-4; D possibly corresponds to TRBD1 (5 bases). The CDR3 loop spans 16 amino acids. V lost 6 bases and J 0 bases, leaving 14 bases between the germline ends. Per the germline V gene, CDR1 is MNHEY and CDR2 is SVGEGT. The CDR3 loop is CASSFPRQSTNEKLFF. DNA of the CDR3: TGTGCCAGCAGCTTTCCTCGACAGTCAACTAATGAAAAACTGTTTTTT.

The V and J genes are TRBV7-8 and TRBJ2-7, with 7 bases that match TRBD2. The V segment lost 1 base and the J segment 5 bases; nucleotides outside the gene matches: 5. CDR3 length: 14 amino acids. Per the germline V gene, CDR1 is SGHVS and CDR2 is FQNEAQ. The CDR3 spells CASSLDPGGNEQYF. CDR3 coding DNA: TGTGCCAGCAGCTTAGACCCGGGGGGAAACGAGCAGTACTTC. The complete variable domain, with remaining parts taken from reference TRBV7-8 and TRBJ2-7, reads GAGVSQSPRYKVAKRGQDVALRCDPISGHVSLFWYQQALGQGPEFLTYFQNEAQLDKSGLPSDRFFAERPEGSVSTLKIQRTQQEDSAVYLCASSLDPGGNEQYFGPGTRLTVT.

In this sample, this clonotype turned up a few times. V and J are TRBV7-2 and TRBJ2-7; 12 bases are shared with TRBD2. Germline V lookup: CDR1 SGHTA, CDR2 FQGNSA. The V segment lost 1 base and the J segment 5 bases; nucleotides outside the gene matches: 6. The CDR3 consists of 16 residues. For the CDR3, the DNA is TGTGCCAGCAGCTTAGTTCCTAGCGGGGGGGCCCACGAGCAGTACTTC. Protein: CASSLVPSGGAHEQYF. Full variable domain (rest looked up from reference TRBV7-2 and TRBJ2-7): GAGVSQSPSNKVTEKGKDVELRCDPISGHTALYWYRQSLGQGLEFLIYFQGNSAPDKSGLPSDRFSAERTGGSVSTLTIQRTQQEDSAVYLCASSLVPSGGAHEQYFGPGTRLTVT.

The rearrangement uses TRBV4-1 and TRBJ1-2; D is unresolved. The germline CDR1 and CDR2 sequences are MGHRA and YSYEKL. V lost 6 bases and J lost 2, with 13 bases in between. The CDR3 loop spans 14 amino acids. The CDR3 spells CASSPSAVNYGYTF. CDR3 DNA sequence: TGCGCCAGCAGTCCTAGTGCCGTAAACTATGGCTACACCTTC.

This clonotype was recorded a few times. The chain carries TRBV2 and TRBJ1-2; D call uncertain. CDR1 and CDR2 from the germline V gene are SNHLY and FYNNEI. The V end was cut by 0 bases, the J end by 4 bases, with 12 bases between. There are 15 residues in the CDR3. The CDR3 DNA reads TGTGCCAGCAGTGAAGCGCTTAAGCTTACCTATGGCTACACCTTC. It codes for CASSEALKLTYGYTF.

The sample holds a few counts of this clonotype. CDR3 amino acids: CASSYGGTSNTGELFF. The DNA of the CDR3 is TGTGCCAGCAGTTACGGTGGGACTAGCAACACCGGGGAGCTGTTTTTT. V is TRBV6-2 or TRBV6-3 and J is TRBJ2-2; 9 bases map to TRBD2. Per germline, CDR1 MNHEY and CDR2 SVGEGT. With 2 bases clipped from V and 2 bases from J, the junction kept 3 bases outside the gene matches. This CDR3 is 16 amino acids long.

The chain recombines TRBV7-9 with TRBJ2-5, with D possibly matching TRBD2 (6 bases). This CDR3 contains 15 residues. With 5 bases removed from V and 3 bases from J, the gap between germline ends came to 16 bases. Germline V gene lookup returns CDR1 SEHNR and CDR2 FQNEAQ (reference sequence). The CDR3 spells CASSPVNWGEETQYF. The CDR3 DNA is TGTGCCAGCAGCCCCGTGAACTGGGGGGAAGAGACCCAGTACTTC.

The rearrangement joins TRBV7-9 to TRBJ1-1, with D possibly TRBD1 on 5 matching bases. V lost 5 bases, J lost 4 bases, and 20 bases lay in between. This CDR3 contains 16 residues. Germline CDR1 reads SEHNR; CDR2 reads FQNEAQ (reference sequence). This CDR3 reads CASSPRDHPMGTEAFF. Here the CDR3 DNA reads TGTGCCAGCAGCCCCCGGGACCACCCCATGGGCACTGAAGCTTTCTTT.

The chain joins TRBV6-5 to TRBJ1-2, with D tentatively TRBD1 (5 bases). Germline-derived CDR1 and CDR2 are MNHEY and SVGAGI. The CDR3 loop spans 16 amino acids. V shed 2 bases and J shed 4 bases, with 17 bases lying between them. The CDR3 protein is CASSYRAPGPIYGYTF. The DNA of the CDR3 is TGTGCCAGCAGTTACCGAGCACCGGGACCGATCTATGGCTACACCTTC.

V and J are TRBV7-4 and TRBJ1-2; D may be TRBD1 (5 bases). The ends were cut back, 6 bases at V and 0 bases at J, with 17 bases in the middle. The CDR3 has 16 amino acids. Germline V lookup: CDR1 SGHVT, CDR2 SQSDAQ. The DNA for the CDR3 is TGTGCCAGCAGTATCAACCGGACACCGTCTAACTATGGCTACACCTTC. This encodes CASSINRTPSNYGYTF. The variable domain in full, completed from reference TRBV7-4 and TRBJ1-2, reads GAGVSQSPRYKVAKRGRDVALRCDSISGHVTLYWYRQTLGQGSEVLTYSQSDAQRDKSGRPSGRFSAERPERSVSTLKIQRTEQGDSAVYLCASSINRTPSNYGYTFGSGTRLTVV.

V is TRBV7-2 and J is TRBJ2-5; D may be TRBD1 (6 bases). V was clipped by 5 bases and J by 6 bases, with 13 bases between them. The CDR3 totals 13 residues. Germline V gives CDR1 SGHTA, CDR2 FQGNSA. The CDR3 DNA reads TGTGCCAGCAGCCCGGGTCAGGGGCAGACCCAGTACTTC. This codes for CASSPGQGQTQYF.

To note about this clonotype: A read error is possible here, since a much larger clone lies one base away. The V call is TRBV7-8, the J call TRBJ1-1; tentative D call: TRBD1 (6 bases). This CDR3 spans 15 amino acids. CDR1 and CDR2 (germline): SGHVS, FQNEAQ. The DNA for the CDR3 is TGTGCCATCAGCCCCGCCGGGACATTGAACACTGAAGCTTTCTTT. Translating it yields CAISPAGTLNTEAFF. The complete variable domain, with remaining parts taken from reference TRBV7-8 and TRBJ1-1, reads GAGVSQSPRYKVAKRGQDVALRCDPISGHVSLFWYQQALGQGPEFLTYFQNEAQLDKSGLPSDRFFAERPEGSVSTLKIQRTQQEDSAVYLCAISPAGTLNTEAFFGQGTRLTVV.

The sample holds a few counts of this clonotype. This chain joins TRBV10-3 and TRBJ2-2; 7 bases are shared with TRBD1. The CDR3 consists of 15 residues. Germline CDR1 ENHRY, CDR2 SYGVKD. The V and J ends lost 9 bases and 0 bases, in that order; junction bases with no gene match: 7. The CDR3 DNA reads TGTGCCATTCGCCGGGACAGATCGAACACCGGGGAGCTGTTTTTT. Translating gives CAIRRDRSNTGELFF.

This chain's CDR3 is CASSGDRVNTEAFF. The CDR3 nucleotides read TGCGCCAGCAGTGGGGACAGGGTTAACACTGAAGCTTTCTTT. The chain carries TRBV10-2 and TRBJ1-1; TRBD1 matches at 9 bases. V shed 4 bases and J 2 bases; nucleotides not matched to a gene: 2. The CDR3 is 14 residues long. The germline V gene has CDR1 WSHSY and CDR2 SAAADI.

This clonotype was detected only a few times. The chain recombines TRBV7-2 with TRBJ1-5; D remains ambiguous. Per germline, CDR1 SGHTA and CDR2 FQGNSA. CDR3 size: 16 residues. The ends were cut back, 2 bases at V and 3 bases at J, with 14 bases in the middle. CDR3 coding DNA: TGTGCCAGCAGCTTAAGGCCAGCCGCGGACAATCAGCCCCAGCATTTT. Encoded protein: CASSLRPAADNQPQHF.

A few counts support this clonotype. The gene calls are TRBV2 and TRBJ2-7; D remains ambiguous. CDR3 length: 13 residues. Trimming cost V 1 base and J 3 bases, with 7 bases left between them. Germline lookup yields CDR1 SNHLY and CDR2 FYNNEI. This CDR3 reads CASSEGPNYEQYF. The CDR3, as DNA: TGTGCCAGCAGTGAAGGTCCGAACTACGAGCAGTACTTC.

This clonotype came up once. This sequence joins TRBV19 and TRBJ1-1; 7 nucleotides line up with TRBD1. Germline loops: CDR1 LNHDA, CDR2 SQIVND (reference sequence). Trimming removed 10 bases from V and 4 bases from J; junction bases left unmatched: 6. The CDR3 totals 12 residues. CDR3 amino acids: CATKYRGTEAFF. The CDR3 nucleotides read TGTGCCACTAAATACAGGGGCACTGAAGCTTTCTTT.

The table lists this clonotype with a few counts. The chain uses TRBV4-1 and TRBJ1-1; D ambiguous. The V end was cut by 0 bases, the J end by 3 bases, with 11 bases between. CDR1 MGHRA and CDR2 YSYEKL come from the germline V gene. The CDR3 length is 15 residues. The chain's CDR3 is CASSQEMSGYTEAFF. In DNA, the CDR3 is TGCGCCAGCAGCCAAGAGATGAGCGGGTACACTGAAGCTTTCTTT.

This chain connects TRBV6-1 to TRBJ2-2; no reliable D call. The germline CDR1 and CDR2 sequences are MNHNS and SASEGT. The CDR3 has 13 residues. Trimming shortened V by 1 base and J by 3 bases, and 3 bases separated the two germline ends. The DNA of the CDR3 is TGTGCCAGCAGTGAAGGGGACACCGGGGAGCTGTTTTTT. As protein: CASSEGDTGELFF.

Remarks on this clonotype: The junction departs from the called germline gene at one end, perhaps through a read error. The chain couples TRBV7-6 to TRBJ2-5; no clear D. The CDR3 has 13 residues. Germline lookup yields CDR1 SGHVS and CDR2 FNYEAQ. The CDR3 DNA reads TGTGCTAGCAGCTTGAAGGGCAGAGAGACCCAGTACTTC. This gives the protein CASSLKGRETQYF.

This clonotype was recorded a few times. This rearrangement joins TRBV4-2 to TRBJ1-3; no firm D call. This CDR3 is built from 15 residues. Germline CDR1 reads LGHNA; CDR2 reads YNFKEQ. V was pared by 3 bases and J by 7 bases, with 16 bases between. The chain's CDR3 is CASSQVPGVQNTIYF. The CDR3, as DNA: TGTGCCAGCAGCCAGGTACCGGGAGTTCAGAACACCATATATTTT.

CDR3 bases: TGTGCCAGCAGCTTAAACCGGGGGAACTCCTACGAGCAGTACTTC. This codes for CASSLNRGNSYEQYF. The rearrangement uses TRBV11-2 and TRBJ2-7, with D perhaps matching TRBD2 (6 bases). CDR1 is SGHAT and CDR2 is FQNNGV in the germline V gene. CDR3 length: 15 residues. The V gene lost 2 bases and the J gene lost 0 bases, with 11 bases spanning the gap.

This clonotype was observed a few times. This sequence joins TRBV7-9 and TRBJ1-1; D is perhaps TRBD1 (5 bases). Germline V CDR1 and CDR2: SEHNR, FQNEAQ (reference sequence). V dropped 1 base and J dropped 1 base, with 10 bases sitting between them. The CDR3 consists of 15 residues. The CDR3 DNA reads TGTGCCAGCAGCTTAGTAGGAGGGGCGAACACTGAAGCTTTCTTT. Amino acid sequence: CASSLVGGANTEAFF.